Listed below are T cell receptor beta chains from one sample, sequenced in a study of Ad26.COV2.S vaccination and SARS-CoV-2 variants. Sequenced by immunoSEQ multiplex PCR; TCRdb stores in-frame clones only, minus some. This table has 350,000 to 500,000 clones, roughly 90% appearing once. The input for sequencing was peripheral blood, taken in a trial of Ad26.COV2.S vaccine versus placebo. These receptors all stem from a person between 18 and 60 years old who received the Ad26.COV2.S COVID-19 vaccine or a placebo. Each CDR3 is given with its conserved first and last residue. Fields, in order: J gene, clone size, V gene, D gene, CDR3 DNA, CDR3 protein. D genes are given only for firm matches. Rows may omit the clone size; those that give it use once, few, many or a size class.

>TRBJ1-2|-|TRBV4-3|-
TGCGCCAGCAGCCAAGATAAAGGGGTCGGCTATGGCTACACCTTC
CASSQDKGVGYGYTF
>TRBJ2-1|-|TRBV6-5|-
TGTGCCAGCAGCCCCTACCTTTACAATGAGCAGTTCTTC
CASSPYLYNEQFF
>TRBJ2-7|-|TRBV28|TRBD1
TGTGCCAGTAATCGAGGGGGCAAGCACTACGAGCAGTACTTC
CASNRGGKHYEQYF
>TRBJ1-5|-|TRBV7-9|-
TGTGCCAGCAGCTTAGTAAGGGCACATTATAGCAATCAGCCCCAGCATTTT
CASSLVRAHYSNQPQHF
>TRBJ1-5|-|TRBV6-1|-
TGTGCCAGCAGTGAATTCCAGGTTAGCAATCAGCCCCAGCATTTT
CASSEFQVSNQPQHF
>TRBJ2-7|-|TRBV10-3|TRBD1
TGTGCCATCACCAGGGACAGGGGATTTAACTACGAGCAGTACTTC
CAITRDRGFNYEQYF
>TRBJ1-2|-|TRBV5-5|-
TGTGCCATTCCCCCCCCAGTCAACTATGGCTACACCTTC
CAIPPPVNYGYTF
>TRBJ1-5|few|TRBV6-2/TRBV6-3|-
TGTGCCAGCAGTTTTACAGGCGACGGAACAGCCCAGCATTTT
CASSFTGDGTAQHF
>TRBJ1-6|-|TRBV5-1|-
TGCGCCAGCAGCTCATCTAACTCACCCCTCCACTTT
CASSSSNSPLHF
>TRBJ1-5|-|TRBV11-3|-
TGTGCCAGCAGCCCCCGGCTTTTTCAGCCCCAGCATTTT
CASSPRLFQPQHF
>TRBJ2-7|-|TRBV4-3|TRBD2
TGCGCCAGCAGCCAAGTCCCGGGACTAACTACCTACGAGCAGTACTTC
CASSQVPGLTTYEQYF
>TRBJ1-1|-|TRBV4-1|TRBD1
TGCGCCAGCAGCCAAGTACCTCAGGGGGGCGGGGGCACTGAAGCTTTCTTT
CASSQVPQGGGGTEAFF
>TRBJ2-3|-|TRBV30|-
TGTGCCTGGAGTGGACGGTTGGCAGTTACTAGCACAGATACGCAGTATTTT
CAWSGRLAVTSTDTQYF
>TRBJ1-5|-|TRBV28|TRBD1
TGTGCCAGCAGTCGCCCCGACAGGGGCCAGCCCCAGCATTTT
CASSRPDRGQPQHF
>TRBJ2-3|few|TRBV6-5|-
TGTGCCAGCAGGGACCGTCCTGAGGTGACAGATACGCAGTATTTT
CASRDRPEVTDTQYF
>TRBJ1-1|-|TRBV28|-
TGTGCCAGCAGTCCACCCCTAGGACTTCGGGGGAACACTGAAGCTTTCTTT
CASSPPLGLRGNTEAFF
>TRBJ2-5|-|TRBV9|-
TGTGCCAGCAGCCCCCGGGCGTCGGGATTCCAAGAGACCCAGTACTTC
CASSPRASGFQETQYF
>TRBJ2-5|-|TRBV13|-
TGTGCCAGCAGCATCCGGGACCCACAAGAGACCCAGTACTTC
CASSIRDPQETQYF
>TRBJ2-1|-|TRBV7-2|TRBD2
TGTGCCAGCAGCGCGACTAGCGGGGCCTACAATGAGCAGTTCTTC
CASSATSGAYNEQFF
>TRBJ2-7|-|TRBV5-5|TRBD1
TGTGCCAGCAGCTTAAGGGACAGGGGCTACGAGCAGTACTTC
CASSLRDRGYEQYF
>TRBJ1-2|-|TRBV6-5|-
TGTGCCAGCAGGGACACGGGAACCGGAGGCTATGGCTACACCTTC
CASRDTGTGGYGYTF
>TRBJ2-7|-|TRBV3-1/TRBV3-2|TRBD1
TGTGCCAGCAGCCTACCGGGACAGGGGGCATTAACCGACGAGCAGTACTTC
CASSLPGQGALTDEQYF
>TRBJ2-7|few|TRBV18|-
TGTGCCAGCTCACCAGCCACTCGCTACGAGCAGTACTTC
CASSPATRYEQYF
>TRBJ2-3|-|TRBV6-5|-
TGTGCCAGCGACGACGGGGGAGCCACAGATACGCAGTATTTT
CASDDGGATDTQYF
>TRBJ1-2|-|TRBV5-8|TRBD1
TGTGCCAGCAGCTTAAGGACAGGGCTTGGCTACACCTTC
CASSLRTGLGYTF
>TRBJ2-7|-|TRBV3-1/TRBV3-2|-
TGTGCCAGCAGCCAAGGTCGTCAGTTCGACGAGCAGTACTTC
CASSQGRQFDEQYF
>TRBJ1-6|-|TRBV12-3/TRBV12-4|-
TGTGCCAGCAGTACAGGGTTTTCACCCCTCCACTTT
CASSTGFSPLHF
>TRBJ2-3|-|TRBV30|-
TGTGCCTGGAGTGTAAAAACAGCATCTAGCACAGATACGCAGTATTTT
CAWSVKTASSTDTQYF
>TRBJ1-3|-|TRBV30|-
TGTGCCTCAGGCGGGAACACCATATATTTT
CASGGNTIYF
>TRBJ1-1|-|TRBV19|TRBD1
TGTGCCAGTAGTACGGTGACAGGGCGTAGCATGAACACTGAAGCTTTCTTT
CASSTVTGRSMNTEAFF
>TRBJ2-5|-|TRBV27|-
TGTGCCAGCAGTTTAATAGGCAGAAGTCAAGAGACCCAGTACTTC
CASSLIGRSQETQYF
>TRBJ2-6|-|TRBV29-1|-
TGCAGCGTTCAAAGGGCTGGGGCCAACGTCCTGACTTTC
CSVQRAGANVLTF
>TRBJ1-5|-|TRBV15|TRBD1
TGTGCCACCAGCAGAGGAATAGAGACAGGGACTAGCAATCAGCCCCAGCATTTT
CATSRGIETGTSNQPQHF
>TRBJ2-1|-|TRBV18|TRBD1
TGTGCCAGCTCACCGGGGGCACAGGGGGGCTACAATGAGCAGTTCTTC
CASSPGAQGGYNEQFF
>TRBJ2-5|-|TRBV25-1|TRBD2
TGTGCCAGCAGTGAAGTGGGAGGGGTGGAGACCCAGTACTTC
CASSEVGGVETQYF
>TRBJ1-1|-|TRBV19|-
TGTGCCAGTAGTATAGACCCCGGACAGCTACCGAACACTGAAGCTTTCTTT
CASSIDPGQLPNTEAFF
>TRBJ1-1|-|TRBV4-3|-
TGCGCCAGCAGCCAAGATTATCCAGGGGTGAACACTGAAGCTTTCTTT
CASSQDYPGVNTEAFF
>TRBJ2-4|-|TRBV19|TRBD1
TGTGCCAGTAGTAGTAGACAGGGTGGAAACATTCAGTACTTC
CASSSRQGGNIQYF
>TRBJ2-7|-|TRBV27|-
TGTGCCAGCAGTTTAGGATCCGACAGACTATCCTACGAGCAGTACTTC
CASSLGSDRLSYEQYF
>TRBJ2-4|-|TRBV6-2/TRBV6-3|TRBD1
TGTGCCAGCAGTTACGTACAGGGGGCTACCAAAAACATTCAGTACTTC
CASSYVQGATKNIQYF
>TRBJ1-4|once|TRBV4-1|-
TGCGCCAGCAGCCACTACGAAGGGCCTAATGAAAAACTGTTTTTT
CASSHYEGPNEKLFF
>TRBJ1-2|-|TRBV6-5|TRBD1
TGTGCCAGCAGCGCCGGGGGACAGCTCTATGGCTACACCTTC
CASSAGGQLYGYTF
>TRBJ2-5|-|TRBV5-1|-
TGCGCCAGCAGCTTGGGGCCCGGGTTTATGGAGACCCAGTACTTC
CASSLGPGFMETQYF
>TRBJ2-2|-|TRBV19|TRBD2
TGTGCCAGTAGTCCCACGACTAGCGGTCACACCGGGGAGCTGTTTTTT
CASSPTTSGHTGELFF
>TRBJ1-3|-|TRBV5-1|-
TGCGCCAGCAGCCGGGACACCTCTGGAAACACCATATATTTT
CASSRDTSGNTIYF
>TRBJ2-5|-|TRBV3-1/TRBV3-2|TRBD1
TGTGCCAGCAGCCTTCGGACAGGGGAAGAGACCCAGTACTTC
CASSLRTGEETQYF
>TRBJ2-3|-|TRBV4-1|TRBD2
TGCGCCAGCAGCCAGGGACTAGCGGGGGTTGGAGATACGCAGTATTTT
CASSQGLAGVGDTQYF
>TRBJ2-7|-|TRBV3-1/TRBV3-2|TRBD1
TGTGCCAGCAGCCAAGATGGGCGACAGGGCTACGAGCAGTACTTC
CASSQDGRQGYEQYF
>TRBJ1-2|-|TRBV6-2/TRBV6-3|-
TGTGCCAGCAGTTACGGCAGGGGATACGGCTACACCTTC
CASSYGRGYGYTF
>TRBJ1-1|once|TRBV10-2|-
TGCGCCAGCAGGGTCCAGAAGGACACTGAAGCTTTCTTT
CASRVQKDTEAFF
>TRBJ2-7|-|TRBV10-3|-
TGTGCCATCAGTGAAGGAGGTGGGGCCTACGAGCAGTACTTC
CAISEGGGAYEQYF
>TRBJ2-7|-|TRBV27|-
TGTGCCAGCAGTTTGAGCAGGAGAGCCTACGAGCAGTACTTC
CASSLSRRAYEQYF
>TRBJ2-3|-|TRBV5-4|-
TGTGCCAGCAGCTTGAGGCGGGAATTCACAGATACGCAGTATTTT
CASSLRREFTDTQYF
>TRBJ2-5|-|TRBV5-6|-
TGTGCCAGCAGCTTCCGGGGTTCTCTAGAGACCCAGTACTTC
CASSFRGSLETQYF
>TRBJ2-1|-|TRBV30|TRBD2
TGTGCCTGGAGTAGACTAGCGGGTGAGCAGTTCTTC
CAWSRLAGEQFF
>TRBJ1-4|few|TRBV7-2|-
TGTGCCAGCAGCTTAGGGGGGGTTAATGAAAAACTGTTTTTT
CASSLGGVNEKLFF
>TRBJ1-1|-|TRBV10-3|-
TGTGCCATCAGTCAGAACACTGAAGCTTTCTTT
CAISQNTEAFF
>TRBJ1-5|-|TRBV20-1|-
TGCAGTGCTAGTTTCGGTTTGCAGGGTGGCAATCAGCCCCAGCATTTT
CSASFGLQGGNQPQHF